This T cell receptor beta chain was sequenced during a study of T cell clonotyping in hematopoietic cell transplantation. Germline CDR1 MDHEN, CDR2 SYDVKM. Trimming shortened V by 6 bases and J by 3 bases, and 18 bases separated the two germline ends. The CDR3 is made up of 15 amino acids. Sequencing was performed with immunoSEQ multiplex PCR; in TCRdb, only in-frame clones are kept and a portion is missing. The table lists approximately 41,000 clones, about 95% of them singletons. The specimen sequenced was peripheral blood mononuclear cells. The sequence was obtained from a man aged 30 to 45 in good health. Some clones in this sample may be carry-over from other donors' samples. The chain carries TRBV28 and TRBJ2-7, with a tentative D call TRBD1 (5 bases). CDR3 sequence (DNA): TGTGCCAGCAGACACCTCAGGGAACCCAACTACGAGCAGTACTTC. Protein product: CASRHLREPNYEQYF.